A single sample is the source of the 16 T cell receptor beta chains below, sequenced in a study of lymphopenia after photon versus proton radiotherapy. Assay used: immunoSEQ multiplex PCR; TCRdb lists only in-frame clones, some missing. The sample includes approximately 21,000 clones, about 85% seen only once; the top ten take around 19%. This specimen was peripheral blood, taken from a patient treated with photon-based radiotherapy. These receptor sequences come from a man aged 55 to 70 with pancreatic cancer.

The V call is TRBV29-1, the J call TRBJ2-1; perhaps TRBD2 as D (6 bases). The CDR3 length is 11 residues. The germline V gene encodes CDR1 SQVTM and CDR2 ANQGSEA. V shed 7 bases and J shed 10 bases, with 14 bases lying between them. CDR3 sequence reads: CSGEAGPEQFF. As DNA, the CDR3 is TGCAGCGGTGAGGCGGGGCCGGAGCAGTTCTTC.

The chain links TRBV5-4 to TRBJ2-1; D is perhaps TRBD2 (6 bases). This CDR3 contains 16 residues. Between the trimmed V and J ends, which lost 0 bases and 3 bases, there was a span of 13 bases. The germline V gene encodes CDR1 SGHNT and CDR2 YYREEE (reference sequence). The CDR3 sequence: CASSLAYRGSYNEQFF. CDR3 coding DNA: TGTGCCAGCAGCTTGGCCTATCGGGGGAGCTACAATGAGCAGTTCTTC.

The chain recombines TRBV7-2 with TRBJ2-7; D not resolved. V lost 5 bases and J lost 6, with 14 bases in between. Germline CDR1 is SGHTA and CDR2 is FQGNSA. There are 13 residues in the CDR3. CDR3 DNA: TGTGCCAGCAGCACAACCCCTCTTTCCGAGCAGTACTTC. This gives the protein CASSTTPLSEQYF.

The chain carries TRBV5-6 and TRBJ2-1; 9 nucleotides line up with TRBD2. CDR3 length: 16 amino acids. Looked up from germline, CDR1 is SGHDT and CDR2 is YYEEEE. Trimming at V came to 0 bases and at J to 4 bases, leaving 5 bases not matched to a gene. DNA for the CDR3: TGTGCCAGCAGCTTGGCGGCGGGGGGGCTATACAATGAGCAGTTCTTC. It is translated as CASSLAAGGLYNEQFF.

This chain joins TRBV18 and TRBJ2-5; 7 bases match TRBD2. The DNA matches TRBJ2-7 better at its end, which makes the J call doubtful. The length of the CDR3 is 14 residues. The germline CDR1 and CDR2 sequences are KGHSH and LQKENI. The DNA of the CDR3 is TGTGCCAGCTCACCCGGCGGGGGTTCCTACGAGCAGTACTTC. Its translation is CASSPGGGSYEQYF.

The CDR3 coding sequence is TGCGCCAGCAGTGCCAGGACAGGGGGAAACACTGAAGCTTTCTTT. Encoded protein: CASSARTGGNTEAFF. The chain combines TRBV10-2 with TRBJ1-1; TRBD1 matches at 10 bases. This CDR3 is built from 15 residues. Germline assignment: CDR1 WSHSY and CDR2 SAAADI. V was clipped by 4 bases and J by 2 bases; unmatched bases: 4.

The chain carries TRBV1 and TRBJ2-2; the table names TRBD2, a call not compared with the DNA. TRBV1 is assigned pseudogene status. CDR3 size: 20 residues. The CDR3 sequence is CTSSQAGLIAGDLNTGELFF. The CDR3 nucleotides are TGCACCAGCAGCCAAGCTGGGTTGATAGCGGGGGACCTGAACACCGGGGAGCTGTTTTTT.

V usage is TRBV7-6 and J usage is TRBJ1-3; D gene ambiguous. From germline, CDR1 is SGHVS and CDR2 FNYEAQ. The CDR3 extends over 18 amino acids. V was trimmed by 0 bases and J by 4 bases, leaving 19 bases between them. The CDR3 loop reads CASSLASGTARSGNTIYF. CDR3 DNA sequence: TGTGCCAGCAGCTTAGCCAGCGGCACCGCCCGGTCGGGAAACACCATATATTTT.

The CDR3 region is CASSVGPGGDRVNEQYF. CDR3 in DNA: TGTGCCAGCAGCGTAGGCCCCGGTGGGGACAGGGTCAACGAGCAGTACTTC. V usage is TRBV9 and J usage is TRBJ2-7, with 9 bases matching TRBD1. V dropped 0 bases and J dropped 5; count of bases not matched to a gene: 12. Germline V gene data show CDR1 as SGDLS and CDR2 as YYNGEE. The CDR3 sequence is 17 residues long.

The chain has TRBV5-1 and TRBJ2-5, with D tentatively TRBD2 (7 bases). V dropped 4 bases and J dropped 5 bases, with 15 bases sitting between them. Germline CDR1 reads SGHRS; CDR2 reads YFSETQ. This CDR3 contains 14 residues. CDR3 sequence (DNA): TGCGCCAGCAGCATGGGGGGGCCGGGGGAGACCCAGTACTTC. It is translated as CASSMGGPGETQYF.

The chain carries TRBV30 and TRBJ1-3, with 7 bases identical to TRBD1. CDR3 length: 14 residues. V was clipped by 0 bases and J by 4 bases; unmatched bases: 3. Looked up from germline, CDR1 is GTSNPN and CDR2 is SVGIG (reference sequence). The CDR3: CAWSVTGIGNTIYF. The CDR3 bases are TGTGCCTGGAGTGTGACAGGGATCGGAAACACCATATATTTT.

CDR3 sequence (DNA): TGTGCCAGTATGAACGCGAACACCGGGGAGCTGTTTTTT. Protein sequence: CASMNANTGELFF. This chain joins TRBV19 and TRBJ2-2; D is unresolved. This CDR3 has 13 residues. Trimming pared 7 bases from V and 0 bases from J, leaving 6 bases between. The germline CDR1 and CDR2 sequences are LNHDA and SQIVND (reference sequence).

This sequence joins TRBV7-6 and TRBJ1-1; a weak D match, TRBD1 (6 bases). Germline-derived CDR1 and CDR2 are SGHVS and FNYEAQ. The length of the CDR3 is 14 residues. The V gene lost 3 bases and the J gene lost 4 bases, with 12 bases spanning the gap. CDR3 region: CASSLGGHITEAFF. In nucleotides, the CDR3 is TGTGCCAGCAGCTTGGGGGGGCATATCACTGAAGCTTTCTTT.

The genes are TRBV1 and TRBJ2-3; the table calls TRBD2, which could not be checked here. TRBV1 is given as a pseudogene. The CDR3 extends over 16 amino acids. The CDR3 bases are TGCACCGAGAAATTAGCGGGGGGCCGGGGAACAGATACGCAGTATTTT. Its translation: CTEKLAGGRGTDTQYF.

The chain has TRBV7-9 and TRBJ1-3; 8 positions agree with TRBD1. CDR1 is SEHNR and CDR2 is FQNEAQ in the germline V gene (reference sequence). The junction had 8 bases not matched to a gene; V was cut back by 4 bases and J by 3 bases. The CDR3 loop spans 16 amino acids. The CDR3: CASSSWTGWNGNTIYF. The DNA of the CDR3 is TGTGCCAGCAGCTCATGGACAGGGTGGAATGGAAACACCATATATTTT.

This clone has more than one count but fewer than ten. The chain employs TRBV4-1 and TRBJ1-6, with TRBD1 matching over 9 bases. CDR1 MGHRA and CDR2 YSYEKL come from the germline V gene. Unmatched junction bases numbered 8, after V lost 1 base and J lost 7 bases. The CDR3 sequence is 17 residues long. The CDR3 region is CASSQGTGTGNNSPLHF. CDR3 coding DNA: TGCGCCAGCAGCCAAGGAACCGGGACAGGGAACAATTCACCCCTCCACTTT.